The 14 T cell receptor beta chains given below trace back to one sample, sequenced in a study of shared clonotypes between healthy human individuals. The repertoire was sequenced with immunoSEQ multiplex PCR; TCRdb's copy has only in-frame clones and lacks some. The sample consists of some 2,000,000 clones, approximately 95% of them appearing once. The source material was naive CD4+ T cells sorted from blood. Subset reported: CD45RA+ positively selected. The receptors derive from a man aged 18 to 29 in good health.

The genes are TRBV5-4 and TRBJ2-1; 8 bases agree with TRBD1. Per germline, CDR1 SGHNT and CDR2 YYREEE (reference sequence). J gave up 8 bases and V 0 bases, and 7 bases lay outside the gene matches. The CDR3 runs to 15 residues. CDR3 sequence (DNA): TGTGCCAGCAGCTTGGGACAGGGGCTCCTCTATGAGCAGTTCTTC. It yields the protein CASSLGQGLLYEQFF.

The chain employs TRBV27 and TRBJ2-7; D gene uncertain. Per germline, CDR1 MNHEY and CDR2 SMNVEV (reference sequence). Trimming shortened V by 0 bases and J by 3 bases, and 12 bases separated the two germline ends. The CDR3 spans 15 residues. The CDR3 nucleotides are TGTGCCAGCAGTTTATCGTGGCGGAGATACTACGAGCAGTACTTC. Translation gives CASSLSWRRYYEQYF.

The CDR3 reads CASSGRGILFSYEQYF. CDR3 sequence (DNA): TGTGCCAGCAGTGGACGGGGCATACTTTTCTCCTACGAGCAGTACTTC. The rearrangement uses TRBV2 and TRBJ2-7; perhaps D is TRBD1 or TRBD2 (5 bases each). V lost 4 bases and J 0 bases, leaving 16 bases between the germline ends. The CDR3 is made up of 16 amino acids. Per germline, CDR1 SNHLY and CDR2 FYNNEI. The full variable domain, rest sourced from reference TRBV2 and TRBJ2-7, is EPEVTQTPSHQVTQMGQEVILRCVPISNHLYFYWYRQILGQKVEFLVSFYNNEISEKSEIFDDQFSVERPDGSNFTLKIRSTKLEDSAMYFCASSGRGILFSYEQYFGPGTRLTVT.

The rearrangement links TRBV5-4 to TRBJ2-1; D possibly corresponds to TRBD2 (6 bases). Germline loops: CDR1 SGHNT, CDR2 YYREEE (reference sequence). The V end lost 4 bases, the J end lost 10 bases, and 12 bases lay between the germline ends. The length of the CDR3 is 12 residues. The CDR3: CASSRAGREQFF. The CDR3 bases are TGTGCCAGCAGCCGAGCGGGCCGCGAGCAGTTCTTC.

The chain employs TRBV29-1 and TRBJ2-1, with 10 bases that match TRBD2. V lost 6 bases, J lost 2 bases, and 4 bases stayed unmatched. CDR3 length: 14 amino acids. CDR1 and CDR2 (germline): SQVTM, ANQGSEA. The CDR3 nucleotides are TGCAGCGTCGTTGGACTAGCGGCCTACAATGAGCAGTTCTTC. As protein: CSVVGLAAYNEQFF.

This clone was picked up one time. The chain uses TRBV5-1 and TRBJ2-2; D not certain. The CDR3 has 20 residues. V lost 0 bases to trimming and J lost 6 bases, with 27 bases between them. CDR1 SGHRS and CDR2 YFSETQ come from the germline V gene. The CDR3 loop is CASSLERKTPAPTAAGELFF. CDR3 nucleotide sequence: TGCGCCAGCAGCTTGGAGAGGAAAACCCCCGCCCCCACTGCCGCCGGGGAGCTGTTTTTT.

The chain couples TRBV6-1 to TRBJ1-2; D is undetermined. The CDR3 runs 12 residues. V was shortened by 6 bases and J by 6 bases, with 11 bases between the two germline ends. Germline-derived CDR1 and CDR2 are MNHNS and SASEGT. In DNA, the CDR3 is TGTGCCAGCAGCAGCTTCCGGGATGGCTACACCTTC. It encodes CASSSFRDGYTF.

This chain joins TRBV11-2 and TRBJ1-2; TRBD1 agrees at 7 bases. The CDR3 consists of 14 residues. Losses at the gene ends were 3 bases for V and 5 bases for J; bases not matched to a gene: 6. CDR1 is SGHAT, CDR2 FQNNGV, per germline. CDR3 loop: CASSLTGNGYGYTF. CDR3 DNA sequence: TGTGCCAGCAGCTTGACAGGGAACGGGTATGGCTACACCTTC.

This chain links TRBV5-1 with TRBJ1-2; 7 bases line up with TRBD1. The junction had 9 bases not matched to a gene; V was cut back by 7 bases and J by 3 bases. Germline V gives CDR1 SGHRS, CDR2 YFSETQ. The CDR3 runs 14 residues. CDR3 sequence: CASRFAGTDYGYTF. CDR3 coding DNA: TGCGCCAGCCGATTCGCCGGGACAGACTATGGCTACACCTTC. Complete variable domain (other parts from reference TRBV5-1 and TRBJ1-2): KAGVTQTPRYLIKTRGQQVTLSCSPISGHRSVSWYQQTPGQGLQFLFEYFSETQRNKGNFPGRFSGRQFSNSRSEMNVSTLELGDSALYLCASRFAGTDYGYTFGSGTRLTVV.

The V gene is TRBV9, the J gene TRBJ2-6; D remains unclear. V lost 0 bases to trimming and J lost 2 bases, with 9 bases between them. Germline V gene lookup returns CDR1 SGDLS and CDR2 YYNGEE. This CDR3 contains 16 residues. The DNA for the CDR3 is TGTGCCAGCAGCGTAGAGGGCAGGACTGGGGCCAACGTCCTGACTTTC. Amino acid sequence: CASSVEGRTGANVLTF.

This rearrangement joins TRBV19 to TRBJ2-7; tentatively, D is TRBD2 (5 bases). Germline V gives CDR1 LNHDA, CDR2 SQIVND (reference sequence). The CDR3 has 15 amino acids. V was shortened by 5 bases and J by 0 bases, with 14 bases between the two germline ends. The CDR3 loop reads CASSLSPGSSYEQYF. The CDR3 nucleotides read TGTGCCAGTAGTCTCTCTCCTGGGAGCTCCTACGAGCAGTACTTC.

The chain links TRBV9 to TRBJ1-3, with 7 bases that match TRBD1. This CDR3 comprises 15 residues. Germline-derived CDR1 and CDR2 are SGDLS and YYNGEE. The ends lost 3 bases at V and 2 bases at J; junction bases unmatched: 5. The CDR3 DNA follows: TGTGCCAGCAGCGCCGGGGACAGCGCTGGAAACACCATATATTTT. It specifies CASSAGDSAGNTIYF.

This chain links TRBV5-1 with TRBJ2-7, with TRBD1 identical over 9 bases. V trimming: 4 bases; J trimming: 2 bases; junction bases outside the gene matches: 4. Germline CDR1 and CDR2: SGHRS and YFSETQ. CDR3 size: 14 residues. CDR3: CASSQTGGTYEQYF. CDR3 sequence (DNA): TGCGCCAGCAGCCAGACAGGGGGGACCTACGAGCAGTACTTC.

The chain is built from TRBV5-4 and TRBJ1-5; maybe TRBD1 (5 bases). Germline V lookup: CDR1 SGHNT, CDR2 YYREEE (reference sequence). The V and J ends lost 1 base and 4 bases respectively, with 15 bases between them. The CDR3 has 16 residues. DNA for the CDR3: TGTGCCAGCAGCTTGCAGGGATTCGGCGATAATCAGCCCCAGCATTTT. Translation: CASSLQGFGDNQPQHF.